This T cell receptor beta chain came from a study of cytomegalovirus exposure and HLA in healthy donors. General study results and limits: Beyond CMV serostatus, there was no information to go on about immune exposure.

The length of the CDR3 is 14 residues. CDR1 is MNHEY and CDR2 is SVGAGI in the germline V gene. The V segment lost 2 bases and the J segment 8 bases; nucleotides outside the gene matches: 7. Healthy bone marrow donors made up the donor group. 60 Vbeta and 13 Jbeta primers were used in PCR. Using immunoSEQ multiplex PCR, the repertoire was profiled, and TCRdb retains in-frame clones only, with some absent. The sample has roughly 170,000 clones, roughly 80% seen once; the top ten hold around 0.69%. Points on this clone: The antigen is undetermined.

The TCR comes from a boy between 10 and 17 years old in good health and CMV-seronegative. This sequence joins TRBV6-5 and TRBJ1-2; TRBD1 matches at 8 bases. Input material: PBMCs. CDR3 sequence: CASSYGQGARGYTF. CDR3 DNA: TGTGCCAGCAGTTACGGGCAGGGGGCCAGAGGCTACACCTTC.